This TCR beta chain derives from a study of blood T cell repertoires in COVID-19. Produced via immunoSEQ multiplex PCR; TCRdb's table is partial and in-frame only. The repertoire includes some 99,000 clones, less than 85% of them detected once, and roughly 4% sits in the top ten. The sequenced sample consisted of peripheral blood. This TCR derives from a human donor in a cohort sampled during active or convalescent COVID-19.

CDR3 sequence (DNA): TGTGCCAGCAGCCAGAGGGTTGGCAGGGGATACAATGAGCAGTTCTTC. Protein product: CASSQRVGRGYNEQFF. This chain connects TRBV14 to TRBJ2-1; maybe TRBD1 (6 bases). Germline V CDR1 and CDR2: SGHDN, FVKESK. V lost 3 bases, J lost 4 bases, and 16 bases lay in between. The CDR3 consists of 16 residues. The whole variable domain, remainder taken from reference TRBV14 and TRBJ2-1, is EAGVTQFPSHSVIEKGQTVTLRCDPISGHDNLYWYRRVMGKEIKFLLHFVKESKQDESGMPNNRFLAERTGGTYSTLKVQPAELEDSGVYFCASSQRVGRGYNEQFFGPGTRLTVL.